This note documents a single TCR beta chain sequence. TCR beta sequencing was performed on blood CD8+ and CD4+ T cells. A quantity of roughly 0.5 to 1 ug RNA underwent reverse transcription using random hexamers. TCRdb fed the immunoSEQ multiplex PCR reads into MiXCR, producing one record per CDR3 protein. The top ten hold more than 0.13% of the sample, which has roughly 110,000 distinct CDR3 sequences, about 90% seen once. CDR1 and CDR2 (germline): SQVTM, ANQGSEA. The V gene end was trimmed by 4 bases and the J gene end by 4 bases; junction bases not matched to a gene: 5. This CDR3 spans 14 amino acids. These data come from a study of CD8 T cells in Susac syndrome.

The J gene is TRBJ2-1, the V gene TRBV29-1; 9 bases match TRBD2. The receptor comes from a human donor in good health. Source material: CD4+ T cells from PBMCs. CDR3 sequence (DNA): TGCAGCGTTGCGGCGGGAGGGTTATACAATGAGCAGTTCTTC. This sequence encodes CSVAAGGLYNEQFF.